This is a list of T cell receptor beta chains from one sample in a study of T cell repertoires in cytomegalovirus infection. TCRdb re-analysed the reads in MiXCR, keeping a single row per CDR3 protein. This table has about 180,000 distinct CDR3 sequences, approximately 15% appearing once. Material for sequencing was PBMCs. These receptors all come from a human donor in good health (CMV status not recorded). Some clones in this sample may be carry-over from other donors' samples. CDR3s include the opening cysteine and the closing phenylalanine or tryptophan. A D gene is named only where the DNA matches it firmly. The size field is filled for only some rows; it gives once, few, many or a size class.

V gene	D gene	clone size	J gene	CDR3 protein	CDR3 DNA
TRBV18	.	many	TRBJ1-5	CASSQRGNQPQHF	TGTGCCAGCTCACAGAGGGGGAATCAGCCCCAGCATTTT
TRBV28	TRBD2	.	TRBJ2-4	CASSSFLSGITKNIQYF	TGTGCCAGCAGTTCGTTTCTGAGCGGGATTACCAAAAACATTCAGTACTTC
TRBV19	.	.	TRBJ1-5	CASGQGRGQPQHF	TGTGCCAGCGGGCAGGGTCGGGGTCAGCCCCAGCATTTT
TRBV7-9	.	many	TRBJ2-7	CASSYTGARREQYF	TGTGCCAGCAGCTATACCGGGGCCCGGAGGGAGCAGTACTTC
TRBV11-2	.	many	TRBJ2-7	CASRASISSYEQYF	TGTGCCAGCAGAGCTAGCATCTCCTCCTACGAGCAGTACTTC
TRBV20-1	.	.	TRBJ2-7	CSARAQGLGYEQYF	TGCAGTGCTAGAGCCCAGGGACTCGGCTACGAGCAGTACTTC
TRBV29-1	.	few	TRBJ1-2	CSVDRGVYYGYTF	TGCAGCGTTGACAGGGGCGTCTACTATGGCTACACCTTC
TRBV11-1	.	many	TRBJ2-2	CASSLPRDTGELFF	TGTGCCAGCAGCCTACCCAGGGACACCGGGGAGCTGTTTTTT
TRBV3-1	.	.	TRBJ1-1	CASSQGGTPPSWTEAFF	TGTGCCAGCAGCCAAGGAGGGACACCTCCTTCGTGGACTGAAGCTTTCTTT
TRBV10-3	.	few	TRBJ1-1	CAISESNSGTAFF	TGTGCCATCAGTGAGTCGAATTCGGGGACGGCTTTCTTT
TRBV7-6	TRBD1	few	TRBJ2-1	CASGNPGQGGNEQFF	TGTGCCAGCGGCAATCCGGGACAGGGGGGCAATGAGCAGTTCTTC
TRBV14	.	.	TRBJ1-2	CASSQMTLSGYTF	TGTGCCAGCAGCCAAATGACCCTTAGTGGCTACACCTTC
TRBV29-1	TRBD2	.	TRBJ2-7	CSVGVAGGNTEQYF	TGCAGCGTGGGGGTCGCGGGGGGAAATACCGAGCAGTACTTC
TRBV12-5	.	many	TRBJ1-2	CASGLVIGRENYGYTF	TGTGCTAGTGGTTTGGTAATCGGACGGGAGAACTATGGCTACACCTTC
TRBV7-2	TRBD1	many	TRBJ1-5	CASSLSGTGGTQPQHF	TGTGCCAGCAGCCTCTCCGGGACAGGGGGCACTCAGCCCCAGCATTTT
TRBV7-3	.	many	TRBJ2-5	CASSPGAGGGTQYF	TGTGCCAGCAGTCCAGGGGCAGGAGGAGGGACCCAGTACTTC
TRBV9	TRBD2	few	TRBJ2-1	CASSPSGRDSYNEQFF	TGTGCCAGCAGCCCTAGCGGGAGGGACTCCTACAATGAGCAGTTCTTC
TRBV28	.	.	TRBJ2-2	CASSFYSSGELFF	TGTGCCAGCAGTTTCTACAGCTCCGGGGAGCTGTTTTTT
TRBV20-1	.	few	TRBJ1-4	CSARDAEGFNEKLFF	TGCAGTGCTAGAGATGCAGAGGGGTTTAATGAAAAACTGTTTTTT
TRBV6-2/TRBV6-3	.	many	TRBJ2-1	CASSPGTSYNEQFF	TGTGCCAGCAGTCCCGGGACGAGCTACAATGAGCAGTTCTTC
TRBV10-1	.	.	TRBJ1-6	CATQDGNNSPLHF	TGCGCCACTCAGGACGGAAATAATTCACCCCTCCACTTT
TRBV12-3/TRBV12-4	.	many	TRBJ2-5	CASSYGTLQETQYF	TGTGCCAGCAGCTATGGTACACTCCAAGAGACCCAGTACTTC
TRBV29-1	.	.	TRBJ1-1	CSVAKVAGAFF	TGCAGCGTTGCCAAGGTCGCGGGAGCTTTCTTT
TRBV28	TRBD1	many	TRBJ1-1	CASTMTGGDEAFF	TGTGCCAGCACCATGACAGGGGGGGATGAAGCTTTCTTT
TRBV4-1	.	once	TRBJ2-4	CASSQAGGNIQYF	TGCGCCAGCAGCCAAGCCGGTGGGAACATTCAGTACTTC
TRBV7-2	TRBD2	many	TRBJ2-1	CASSLERGSYNEQFF	TGTGCCAGCAGCTTAGAGCGGGGTTCCTACAATGAGCAGTTCTTC
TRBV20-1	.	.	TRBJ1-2	CSATEQGSDYGYTF	TGCAGTGCTACAGAACAGGGCTCTGACTATGGCTACACCTTC
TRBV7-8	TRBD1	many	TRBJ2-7	CASSSRQGLGEQYF	TGTGCCAGCAGCTCCCGACAGGGGTTGGGGGAGCAGTACTTC
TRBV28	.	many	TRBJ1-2	CASSPGDYGYTF	TGTGCCAGCAGCCCAGGGGACTATGGCTACACCTTC
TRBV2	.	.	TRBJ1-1	CASSSKGGSEAFF	TGTGCCAGCAGCTCGAAGGGGGGCTCAGAAGCTTTCTTT
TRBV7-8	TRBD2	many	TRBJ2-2	CASSSRTSGGGTGELFF	TGTGCCAGCAGCTCTCGCACTAGCGGAGGGGGCACCGGGGAGCTGTTTTTT
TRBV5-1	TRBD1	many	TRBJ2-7	CASSLTGTGLTYEQYF	TGCGCCAGCAGCCTAACCGGGACAGGGTTGACCTACGAGCAGTACTTC
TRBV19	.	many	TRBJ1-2	CASSMGIRIGYTF	TGTGCCAGTAGTATGGGGATCCGGATTGGCTACACCTTC
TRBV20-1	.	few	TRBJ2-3	CSAREGRDTQYF	TGCAGTGCTAGAGAAGGGAGAGATACGCAGTATTTT
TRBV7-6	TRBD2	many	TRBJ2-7	CASSPGEGREQYF	TGTGCCAGCAGCCCGGGGGAGGGTAGGGAGCAGTACTTC
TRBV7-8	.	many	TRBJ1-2	CASSRTWTDNVPYGYTF	TGTGCCAGCAGCCGAACTTGGACAGACAACGTACCCTATGGCTACACCTTC
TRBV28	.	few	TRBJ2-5	CASRWGTSGETQYF	TGTGCCAGCCGCTGGGGGACATCCGGGGAGACCCAGTACTTC
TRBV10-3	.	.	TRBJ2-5	CAISEIPRTFEETQYF	TGTGCCATCAGTGAGATTCCCAGGACGTTCGAAGAGACCCAGTACTTC
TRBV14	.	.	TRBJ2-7	CASSRRQSAYEQYF	TGTGCCAGCAGCCGCCGACAAAGTGCCTACGAGCAGTACTTC
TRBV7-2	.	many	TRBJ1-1	CASSLVRMNTEAFF	TGTGCCAGCAGCTTAGTACGCATGAACACTGAAGCTTTCTTT
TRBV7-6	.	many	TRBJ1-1	CASSLSGSTEAFF	TGTGCCAGCAGCTTATCGGGGAGCACTGAAGCTTTCTTT
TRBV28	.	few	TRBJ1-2	CASSLSSRGNYGYTF	TGTGCCAGCAGTTTATCGTCCAGGGGAAACTATGGCTACACCTTC
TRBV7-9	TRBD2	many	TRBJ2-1	CASSLAKGTSGRVDEQFF	TGTGCCAGCAGCTTAGCGAAGGGGACTAGCGGGAGGGTTGATGAGCAGTTCTTC
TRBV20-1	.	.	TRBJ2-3	CSARIGTQYF	TGCAGTGCTAGAATAGGTACGCAGTATTTT
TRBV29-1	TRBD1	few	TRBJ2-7	CSVVWFQGATKAEQYF	TGCAGCGTTGTCTGGTTTCAGGGGGCGACTAAGGCCGAGCAGTACTTC
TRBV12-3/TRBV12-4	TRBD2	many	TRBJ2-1	CASRPSGGGSHEQFF	TGTGCCAGCAGACCTAGCGGGGGGGGGTCCCATGAGCAGTTCTTC
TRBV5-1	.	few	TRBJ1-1	CASRTQTDTEAFF	TGCGCCAGCAGAACTCAGACGGACACTGAAGCTTTCTTT
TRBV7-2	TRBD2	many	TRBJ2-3	CASSHRTGGLTDTQYF	TGTGCCAGCAGCCACCGTACGGGGGGACTGACAGATACGCAGTATTTT
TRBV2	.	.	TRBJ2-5	CASRYTVQETQYF	TGTGCCAGCAGGTACACCGTCCAAGAGACCCAGTACTTC
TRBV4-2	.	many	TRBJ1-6	CASSGRDIRSPLHF	TGTGCCAGCAGCGGCCGGGACATAAGGTCACCCCTCCACTTT
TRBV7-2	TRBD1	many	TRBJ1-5	CASSRQGGWSNQPQHF	TGTGCCAGCAGCCGTCAGGGGGGCTGGAGCAATCAGCCCCAGCATTTT
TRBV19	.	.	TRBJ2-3	CASTSNRRNTQYF	TGTGCCAGTACATCCAACCGGAGAAATACGCAGTATTTT
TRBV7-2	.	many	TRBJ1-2	CASSSSLGGYTF	TGTGCCAGCAGCTCTTCCCTAGGAGGCTACACCTTC
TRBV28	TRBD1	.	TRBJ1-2	CASSSTGASRGYTF	TGTGCCAGCAGTTCAACAGGGGCCTCGCGTGGCTACACCTTC
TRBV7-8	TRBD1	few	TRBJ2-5	CASSGRDRVKKTQYF	TGTGCCAGCAGCGGCCGGGACAGGGTCAAAAAGACCCAGTACTTC
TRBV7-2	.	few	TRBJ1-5	CASSDTVDGIQPQHF	TGTGCCAGCAGCGATACAGTGGACGGGATTCAGCCCCAGCATTTT
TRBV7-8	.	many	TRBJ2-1	CASTDGVYSYNEQFF	TGTGCCAGCACCGATGGGGTCTACTCCTACAATGAGCAGTTCTTC
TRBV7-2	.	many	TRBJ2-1	CASSPGVTEQFF	TGTGCCAGCAGCCCAGGGGTCACTGAGCAGTTCTTC
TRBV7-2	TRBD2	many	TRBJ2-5	CASSLGTTYQETQYF	TGTGCCAGCAGCTTGGGGACTACCTACCAAGAGACCCAGTACTTC
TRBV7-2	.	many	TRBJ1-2	CASSLADFRDGYTF	TGTGCCAGCAGCTTAGCAGACTTCCGGGATGGCTACACCTTC